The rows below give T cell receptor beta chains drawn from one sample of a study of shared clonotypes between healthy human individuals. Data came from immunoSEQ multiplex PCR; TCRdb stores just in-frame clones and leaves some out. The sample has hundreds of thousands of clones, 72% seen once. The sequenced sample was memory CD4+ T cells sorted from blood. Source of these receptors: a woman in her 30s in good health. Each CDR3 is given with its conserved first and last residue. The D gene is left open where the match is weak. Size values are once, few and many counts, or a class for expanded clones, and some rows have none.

TGTGCCAGCAAGGTGAGGGGGGACCCGATTGACCACAATGAGCAGTTCTTC	CASKVRGDPIDHNEQFF	TRBJ2-1	once	-	TRBV7-2
TGTGCCAGCAGCGTAGCTGGGACTTCAGATACGCAGTATTTT	CASSVAGTSDTQYF	TRBJ2-3	-	-	TRBV9
TGTGCCAGCAGAAGGACAGTTGCAACTAATGAAAAACTGTTTTTT	CASRRTVATNEKLFF	TRBJ1-4	-	-	TRBV11-2
TGTGCCAGCAGCGTGGGGACACCATACGAGCAGTACTTC	CASSVGTPYEQYF	TRBJ2-7	-	-	TRBV9
TGTGCCAGCTCACCACAGGTAGCGGGAGCGGTCGAGCAGTACTTC	CASSPQVAGAVEQYF	TRBJ2-7	few	TRBD2	TRBV18
TGTGCCAGCAGTTACTCGAGTCCGGGGTCTGAAAAACTGTTTTTT	CASSYSSPGSEKLFF	TRBJ1-4	-	-	TRBV6-6
TGCGCCAGCAGCCAAGGGCGGGGCTTCACCTACGAGCAGTACTTC	CASSQGRGFTYEQYF	TRBJ2-7	few	-	TRBV4-1
TGCGCCACCGCCGAAGGGTGGCTAGCGGGGGAGTACCAAGAGACCCAGTACTTC	CATAEGWLAGEYQETQYF	TRBJ2-5	-	TRBD2	TRBV5-1
TGTGCCAGCAGCACCTCGGGACAGATTATGTCCGGGGAGCTGTTTTTT	CASSTSGQIMSGELFF	TRBJ2-2	-	TRBD1	TRBV13
TGTGCCAGCAGCTTGGGGACTAACTACGAGCAGTACTTC	CASSLGTNYEQYF	TRBJ2-7	-	TRBD2	TRBV11-2
TGTGCCAGCAGTCTAGCGGACAGCACGATGAACACTGAAGCTTTCTTT	CASSLADSTMNTEAFF	TRBJ1-1	once	-	TRBV27